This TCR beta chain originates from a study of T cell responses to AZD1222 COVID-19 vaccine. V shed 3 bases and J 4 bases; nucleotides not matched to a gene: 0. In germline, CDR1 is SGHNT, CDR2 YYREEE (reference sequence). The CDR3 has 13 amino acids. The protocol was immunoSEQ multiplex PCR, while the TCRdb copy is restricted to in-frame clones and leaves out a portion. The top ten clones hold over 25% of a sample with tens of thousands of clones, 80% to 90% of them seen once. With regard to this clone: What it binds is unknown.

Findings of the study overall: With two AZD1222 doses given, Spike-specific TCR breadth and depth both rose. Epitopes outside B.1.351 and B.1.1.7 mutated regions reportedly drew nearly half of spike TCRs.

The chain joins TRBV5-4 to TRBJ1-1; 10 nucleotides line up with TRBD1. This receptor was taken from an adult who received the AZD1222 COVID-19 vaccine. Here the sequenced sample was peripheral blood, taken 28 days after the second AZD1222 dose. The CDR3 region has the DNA TGTGCCAGCAGCTGGGACAGGGGCACTGAAGCTTTCTTT. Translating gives CASSWDRGTEAFF.